The 6 T cell receptor beta chains in this list originate from one sample, sequenced in a study of tumor-infiltrating lymphocytes in primary liver carcinoma. Using a constant-region primer together with ProtoScript II reverse transcriptase, TCR beta cDNA was made from around 500 ng of total RNA. ARM-PCR, slightly modified, supplied the TCR beta libraries through three nested multiplex PCR rounds. Running nine to ten cycles apiece, the first two PCR rounds relied on TRBV1-TRBV30 forward primers together with a C-beta reverse primer. TCRdb recomputed calls from the multiplex PCR reads with MiXCR, one row per CDR3 protein. This table holds approximately 330,000 distinct CDR3 sequences, around three fifths found once. Blood RNA originated from unsorted whole blood, with germline DNA additionally extracted. The sequencing sample was made of peripheral blood. The source is a man in his forties with primary liver carcinoma and hepatitis B virus infection.

This clonotype was observed many times. This sequence joins TRBV5-8 and TRBJ2-1; 7 bases fit TRBD2. The CDR3 runs to 16 residues. The trim removed 2 bases at V and 0 bases at J, leaving 5 bases unmatched. CDR1 and CDR2 (germline): SGHTS, YDEGEE. The CDR3 DNA reads TGTGCCAGCAGCTTATTCGGCGGGAGCTCCTACAATGAGCAGTTCTTC. It is translated as CASSLFGGSSYNEQFF.

As for this clonotype: Here the CDR3 omits its conserved ending phenylalanine or tryptophan, so a read error is the likely source. The chain recombines TRBV6-5 with TRBJ1-1; TRBD1 might be the D (5 bases). The ends were cut back, 10 bases at V and 9 bases at J, with 18 bases in the middle. This CDR3 comprises 12 residues. Germline CDR1 is MNHEY and CDR2 is SVGAGI. In DNA, the CDR3 is TGTGCCAACAGAAAAACAGGATCCCAAGCTTTCTCT. This translates into CANRKTGSQAFS.

Worth noting for this clonotype: Given the absence of the conserved phenylalanine or tryptophan at the CDR3 end, a read error is likely. The chain uses TRBV7-9 and TRBJ2-3; 7 nucleotides line up with TRBD2. Germline CDR1 reads SEHNR; CDR2 reads FQNEAQ (reference sequence). The J segment lost 6 bases and the V segment lost 0 bases, leaving 3 bases of the junction unmatched. The CDR3 spans 14 residues. The CDR3 bases are TGTGCCAGCAGCTTAGCGGCAGCGGGGGATACGCAGTATTTG. This gives the protein CASSLAAAGDTQYL.

Worth noting for this clonotype: A much larger clone differs by one base, so this may be a read error. V gene TRBV5-4 combines with J gene TRBJ2-1, with TRBD1 identical over 7 bases. Trimming took 2 bases from V and 8 from J; bases not matched to a gene: 10. The CDR3 loop spans 15 amino acids. CDR1 is SGHNT, CDR2 YYREEE, per germline (reference sequence). The CDR3 DNA reads TGTGCCAGCAGCTTACAGGGGTTCGGAGACGATGAGCAGTTCTTC. It encodes CASSLQGFGDDEQFF.

The chain has TRBV28 and TRBJ2-5; 10 positions match TRBD2. CDR3 size: 14 residues. Per the germline V gene, CDR1 is MDHEN and CDR2 is SYDVKM. The V segment lost 4 bases and the J segment 5 bases; nucleotides outside the gene matches: 4. The CDR3 DNA reads TGTGCCAGCAGTTCAGCGGGAGGGGTGGAGACCCAGTACTTC. This sequence encodes CASSSAGGVETQYF.

Comment on this clonotype: Since a much larger clone is just one base distant, this may be a read error. The chain employs TRBV12-3 or TRBV12-4 and TRBJ2-1; D is possibly TRBD1 (6 bases). V was clipped by 8 bases and J by 6 bases, with 20 bases between them. The CDR3 is 15 amino acids. Here the CDR3 reads CASREGAQGRNEQFF. The DNA of the CDR3 is TGTGCCAGCCGTGAAGGTGCACAGGGCCGCAATGAGCAGTTCTTC.